This TCR beta chain stems from a study of OX40 agonist ivuxolimab in advanced cancers. In terms of the full investigation: Ivuxolimab was a fully human IgG2 agonistic monoclonal antibody targeting the costimulatory receptor OX40 (CD134). Intravenous ivuxolimab was administered to patients every 2 weeks at six dose levels: 0.01, 0.1, 0.3, 1.5, 3 and 10 mg/kg. Among the roughly 50 dose-escalation patients, some 20 had hepatocellular carcinoma, around 15 melanoma, 9 renal cell carcinoma and 9 head and neck cancer. In the dose-escalation cohort, roughly 82% of patients were male, and the mean age was around 65 years with a range of roughly 20 to 79. Patients were allowed to have had prior anti-PD-1, anti-PD-L1 or anti-CTLA-4 therapy, and 40% of the dose-escalation patients had been treated with checkpoint inhibitors. Partial responses occurred in three dose-escalation patients: two with cutaneous melanoma and one with hepatocellular carcinoma. Peripheral TCRbeta sequencing was intended to test whether TCR sequence diversity was altered and clonal T-cell expansion was caused by ivuxolimab. The paper covers the monotherapy dose-escalation part of the phase I ivuxolimab trial, which included N ≈ 57 patients. Points the paper makes about the study in general: After ivuxolimab, expanded clones were on average more numerous among CD8+ T cells than among CD4+ T cells. At doses of 0.1 to 3.0 mg/kg, clonal expansion of both CD4+ and CD8+ T cells in blood was seen between baseline and week 6. Low levels of normalized T-cell clonal expansion were also shown by some nonresponding patients. Which antigens the clonally expanded peripheral T cells were specific for was not determined. Partial responders in the 0.1-3.0 mg/kg groups had among the lowest normalized peripheral clonal expansion, especially among CD8+ T cells.

On this clone itself: The antigen this receptor binds is unknown. Per-base qualities were not stored, and no clone one base away is much larger.

To sequence the TCRbeta CDR3 region, genomic DNA was isolated from the sorted cells. The immunoSEQ Assay was used for sequencing of TCRbeta CDR3 regions. This immuneACCESS table, as held by TCRdb, lists in-frame sequences with V and J called but not all clones. Of the missing ones, under half trace to an unresolved V gene in checked studies; the others have no known cause. The sample table shows more than 75,000 clones, and around nine tenths are seen once. The ten largest make up 0.32% of the sample. The trial excluded patients who had a history of autoimmune disease or who were on systemic immunosuppression. In every dose cohort, peripheral blood was drawn for TCR sequencing at baseline, cycle 4 day 1, and cycle 7 day 1. Samples came from an open-label, multicenter, first-in-human phase I dose-escalation trial of ivuxolimab. The trial enrolled adults with locally advanced or metastatic head and neck squamous cell, hepatocellular, melanoma or renal cell carcinoma. Before TCR sequencing, CD4+ and CD8+ T cells were separately sorted from peripheral blood.

Germline trimming: 6 bases from V, 11 bases from J; junction bases outside gene matches: 8. The CDR3 sequence holds 12 residues, the cysteine and phenylalanine included. The CDR3 DNA has 36 bases and is translated from base 1. CDR1 and CDR2, per the germline V gene, are MNHEY and SVGAGI. The chain couples TRBV6-5 to TRBJ1-1; 8 bases in the middle match TRBD1. The source was CD4+ or CD8+ T cells sorted from blood, collected in a trial of the OX40 agonist ivuxolimab. This TCR was recovered from an adult with an advanced solid tumor such as melanoma, head and neck, liver or kidney cancer. The CDR3 reads as follows: CASRPQGAGAFF. Read as DNA, the sequence is TGTGCCAGCAGACCCCAGGGGGCGGGGGCTTTCTTT.